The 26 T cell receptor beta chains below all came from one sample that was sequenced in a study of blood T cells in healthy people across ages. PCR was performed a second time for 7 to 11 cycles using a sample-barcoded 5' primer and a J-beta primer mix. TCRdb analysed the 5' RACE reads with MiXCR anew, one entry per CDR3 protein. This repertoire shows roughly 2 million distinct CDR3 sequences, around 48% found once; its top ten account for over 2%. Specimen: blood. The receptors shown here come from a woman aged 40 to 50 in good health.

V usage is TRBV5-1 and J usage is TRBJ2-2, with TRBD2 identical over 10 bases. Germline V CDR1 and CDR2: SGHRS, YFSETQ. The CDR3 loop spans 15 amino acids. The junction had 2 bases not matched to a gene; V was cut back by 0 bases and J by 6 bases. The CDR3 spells CASSLGLAGPGELFF. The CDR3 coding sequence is TGCGCCAGCAGCTTGGGACTAGCGGGCCCCGGGGAGCTGTTTTTT.

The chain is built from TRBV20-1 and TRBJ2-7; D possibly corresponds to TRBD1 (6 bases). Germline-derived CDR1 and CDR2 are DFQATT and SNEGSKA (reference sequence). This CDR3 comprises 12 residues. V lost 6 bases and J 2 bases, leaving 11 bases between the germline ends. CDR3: CSALQGPYEQYF. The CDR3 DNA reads TGCAGTGCCCTACAGGGACCCTACGAGCAGTACTTC.

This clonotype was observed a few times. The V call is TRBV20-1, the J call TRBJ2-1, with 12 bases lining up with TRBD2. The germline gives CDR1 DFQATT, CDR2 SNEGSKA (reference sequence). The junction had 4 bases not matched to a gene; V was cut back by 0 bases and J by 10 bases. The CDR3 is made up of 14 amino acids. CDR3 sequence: CSARDLAGGREQFF. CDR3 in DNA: TGCAGTGCTAGAGATCTAGCGGGGGGGCGAGAGCAGTTCTTC.

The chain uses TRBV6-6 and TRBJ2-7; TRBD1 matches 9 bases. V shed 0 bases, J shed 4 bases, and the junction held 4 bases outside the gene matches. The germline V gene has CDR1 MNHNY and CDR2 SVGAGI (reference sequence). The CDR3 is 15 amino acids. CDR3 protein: CASSYSGQGWYEQYF. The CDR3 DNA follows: TGTGCCAGCAGTTACTCGGGACAGGGTTGGTACGAGCAGTACTTC.

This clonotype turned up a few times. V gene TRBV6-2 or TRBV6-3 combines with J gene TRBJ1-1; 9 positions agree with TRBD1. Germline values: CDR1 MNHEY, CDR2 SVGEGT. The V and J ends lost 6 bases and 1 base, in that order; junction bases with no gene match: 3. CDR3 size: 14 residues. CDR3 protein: CASRRTGANTEAFF. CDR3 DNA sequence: TGTGCCAGCAGACGGACAGGGGCGAACACTGAAGCTTTCTTT.

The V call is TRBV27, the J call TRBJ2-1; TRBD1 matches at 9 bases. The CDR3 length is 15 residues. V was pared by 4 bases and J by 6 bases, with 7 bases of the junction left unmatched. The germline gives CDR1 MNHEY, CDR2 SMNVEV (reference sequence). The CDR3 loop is CASSSGQGKGNEQFF. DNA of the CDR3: TGTGCCAGCAGTTCTGGACAGGGGAAGGGCAATGAGCAGTTCTTC.

The CDR3 DNA sequence: TGCGCCAGCAAGGGTCAGGGGGCAGATACGCAGTATTTT. This translates into CASKGQGADTQYF. This chain uses TRBV5-1 with TRBJ2-3, with TRBD1 identical over 7 bases. The CDR3 covers 13 residues. Germline V gene data show CDR1 as SGHRS and CDR2 as YFSETQ. The V gene end was trimmed by 6 bases and the J gene end by 4 bases; junction bases not matched to a gene: 5.

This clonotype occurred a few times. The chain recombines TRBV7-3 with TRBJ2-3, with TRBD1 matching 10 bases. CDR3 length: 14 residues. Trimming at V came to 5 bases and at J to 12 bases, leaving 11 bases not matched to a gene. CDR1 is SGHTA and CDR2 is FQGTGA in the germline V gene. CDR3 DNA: TGTGCCAGCAGCACCACCCGGGACAGGGGATCACAGTATTTT. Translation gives CASSTTRDRGSQYF.

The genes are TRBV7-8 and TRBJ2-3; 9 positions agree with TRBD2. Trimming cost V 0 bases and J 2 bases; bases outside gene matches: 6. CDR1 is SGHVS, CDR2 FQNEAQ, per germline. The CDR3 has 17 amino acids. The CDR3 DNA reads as TGTGCCAGCAGCTTAGCTCTGGGACTAGCACTCACAGATACGCAGTATTTT. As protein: CASSLALGLALTDTQYF.

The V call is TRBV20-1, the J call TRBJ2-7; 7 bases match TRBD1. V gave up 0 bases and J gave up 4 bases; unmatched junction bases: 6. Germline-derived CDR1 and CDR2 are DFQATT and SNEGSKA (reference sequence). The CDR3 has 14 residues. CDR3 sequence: CSARDGTVRYEQYF. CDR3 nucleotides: TGCAGTGCTAGAGATGGGACAGTTCGTTACGAGCAGTACTTC.

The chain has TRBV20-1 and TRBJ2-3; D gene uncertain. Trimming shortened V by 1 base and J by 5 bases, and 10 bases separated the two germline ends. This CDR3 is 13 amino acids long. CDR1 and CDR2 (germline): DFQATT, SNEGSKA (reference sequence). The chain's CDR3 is CSARGSGLDTQYF. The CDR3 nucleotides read TGCAGTGCTAGAGGTTCCGGGCTAGATACGCAGTATTTT.

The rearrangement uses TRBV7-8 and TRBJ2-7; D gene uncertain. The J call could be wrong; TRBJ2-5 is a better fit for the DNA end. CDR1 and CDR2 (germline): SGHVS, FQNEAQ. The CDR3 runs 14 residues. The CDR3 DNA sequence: TGTGCCAGCAGCTTAGCTCTCACGAGGGAGACCCAGTACTTC. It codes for CASSLALTRETQYF.

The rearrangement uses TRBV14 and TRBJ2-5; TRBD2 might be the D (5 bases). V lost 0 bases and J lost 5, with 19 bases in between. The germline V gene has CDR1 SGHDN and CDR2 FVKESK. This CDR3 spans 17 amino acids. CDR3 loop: CASSQDWGAVGRETQYF. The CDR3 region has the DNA TGTGCCAGCAGCCAAGATTGGGGAGCGGTCGGGCGGGAGACCCAGTACTTC.

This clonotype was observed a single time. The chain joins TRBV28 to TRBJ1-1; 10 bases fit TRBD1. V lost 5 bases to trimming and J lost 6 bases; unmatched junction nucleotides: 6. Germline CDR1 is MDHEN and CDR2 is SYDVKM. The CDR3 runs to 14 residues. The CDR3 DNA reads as TGTGCCAGCAGTAAAGGACAGGGGGTACCTGAAGCTTTCTTT. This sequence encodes CASSKGQGVPEAFF.

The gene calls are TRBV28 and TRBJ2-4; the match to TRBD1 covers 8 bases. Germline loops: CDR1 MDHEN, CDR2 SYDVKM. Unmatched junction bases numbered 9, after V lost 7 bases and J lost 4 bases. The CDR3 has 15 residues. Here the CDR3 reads CASTTRDRIKNIQYF. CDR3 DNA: TGTGCCAGCACCACACGGGACAGGATAAAAAACATTCAGTACTTC.

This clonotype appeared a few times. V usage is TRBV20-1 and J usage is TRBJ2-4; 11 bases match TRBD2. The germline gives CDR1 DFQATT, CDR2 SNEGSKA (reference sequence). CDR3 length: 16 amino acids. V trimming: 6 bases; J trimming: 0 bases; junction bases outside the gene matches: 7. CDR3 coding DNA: TGCAGTGCAGGGACTAGCGGCTCAATAGCCAAAAACATTCAGTACTTC. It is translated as CSAGTSGSIAKNIQYF.

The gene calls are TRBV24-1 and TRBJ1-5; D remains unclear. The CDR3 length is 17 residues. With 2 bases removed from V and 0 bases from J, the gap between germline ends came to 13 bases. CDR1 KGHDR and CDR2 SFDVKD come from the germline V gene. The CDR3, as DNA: TGTGCCACCAGTGATTCCACGGCAGGCCTTAGCAATCAGCCCCAGCATTTT. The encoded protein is CATSDSTAGLSNQPQHF.

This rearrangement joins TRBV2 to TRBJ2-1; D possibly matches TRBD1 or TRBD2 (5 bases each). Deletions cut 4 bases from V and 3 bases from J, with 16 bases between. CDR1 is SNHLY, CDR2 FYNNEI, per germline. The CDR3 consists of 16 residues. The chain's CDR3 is CASSVGVGRNYNEQFF. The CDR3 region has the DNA TGTGCCAGCAGTGTTGGCGTGGGACGCAACTACAATGAGCAGTTCTTC.

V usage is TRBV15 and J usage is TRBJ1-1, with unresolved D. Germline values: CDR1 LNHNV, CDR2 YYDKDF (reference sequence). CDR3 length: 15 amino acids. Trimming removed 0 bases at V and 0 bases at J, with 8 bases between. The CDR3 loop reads CATSRDLAVNTEAFF. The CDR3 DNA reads TGTGCCACCAGCAGAGATCTGGCGGTGAACACTGAAGCTTTCTTT. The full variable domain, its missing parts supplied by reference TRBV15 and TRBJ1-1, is DAMVIQNPRYQVTQFGKPVTLSCSQTLNHNVMYWYQQKSSQAPKLLFHYYDKDFNNEADTPDNFQSRRPNTSFCFLDIRSPGLGDTAMYLCATSRDLAVNTEAFFGQGTRLTVV.

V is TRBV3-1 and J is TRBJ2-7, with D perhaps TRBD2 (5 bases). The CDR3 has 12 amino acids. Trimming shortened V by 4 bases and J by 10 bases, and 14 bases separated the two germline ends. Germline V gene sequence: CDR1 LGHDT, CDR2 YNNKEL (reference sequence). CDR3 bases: TGTGCCAGCAGCCCCGAGAGGGTGTCACAGTACTTC. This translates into CASSPERVSQYF.

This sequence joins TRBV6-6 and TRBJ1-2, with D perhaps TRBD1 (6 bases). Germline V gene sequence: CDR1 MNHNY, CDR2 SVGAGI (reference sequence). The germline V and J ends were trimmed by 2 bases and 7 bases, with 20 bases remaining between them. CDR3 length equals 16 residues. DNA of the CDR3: TGTGCCAGCAGTTACCACATGGACAGTTCGCCCTCTGGCTACACCTTC. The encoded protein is CASSYHMDSSPSGYTF.

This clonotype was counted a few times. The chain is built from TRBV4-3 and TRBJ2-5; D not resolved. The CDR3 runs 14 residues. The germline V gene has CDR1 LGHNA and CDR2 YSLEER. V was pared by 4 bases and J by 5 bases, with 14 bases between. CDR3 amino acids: CASSPQTVPETQYF. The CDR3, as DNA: TGCGCCAGCAGCCCGCAGACGGTCCCGGAGACCCAGTACTTC.

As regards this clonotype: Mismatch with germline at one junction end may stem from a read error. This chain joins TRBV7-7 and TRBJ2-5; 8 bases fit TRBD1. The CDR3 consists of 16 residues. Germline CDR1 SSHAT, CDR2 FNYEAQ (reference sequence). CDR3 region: CASSLGRGRREETQYF. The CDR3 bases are TGTGCTAGCAGCTTAGGCAGGGGGCGGCGGGAAGAGACCCAGTACTTC.

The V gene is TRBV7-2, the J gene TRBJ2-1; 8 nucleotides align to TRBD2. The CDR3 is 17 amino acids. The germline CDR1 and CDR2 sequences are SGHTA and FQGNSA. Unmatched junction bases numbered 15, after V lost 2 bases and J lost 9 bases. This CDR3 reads CASSLKGGSGGPGEQFF. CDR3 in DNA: TGTGCCAGCAGCTTAAAGGGGGGTTCGGGGGGGCCTGGTGAGCAGTTCTTC.

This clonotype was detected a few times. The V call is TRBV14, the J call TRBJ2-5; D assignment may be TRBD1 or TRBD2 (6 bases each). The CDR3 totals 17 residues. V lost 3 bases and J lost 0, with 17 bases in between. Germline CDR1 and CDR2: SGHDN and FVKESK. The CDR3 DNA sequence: TGTGCCAGCAGCCATAGCTGGGGGGCAACCGACCAAGAGACCCAGTACTTC. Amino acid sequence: CASSHSWGATDQETQYF.

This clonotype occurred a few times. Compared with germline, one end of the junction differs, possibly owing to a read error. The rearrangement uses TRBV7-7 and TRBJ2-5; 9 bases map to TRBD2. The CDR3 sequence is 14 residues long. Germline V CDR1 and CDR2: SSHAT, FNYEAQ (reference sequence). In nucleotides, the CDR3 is TGTGCTAGCAGCTTTAGCGGGGGTTCGGAGACCCAGTACTTC. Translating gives CASSFSGGSETQYF.